A selection of T cell receptor beta chains follows, all from one sample in a study of control samples from healthy donors and cancer patients. This table comes from immunoSEQ multiplex PCR, and its TCRdb copy is limited to in-frame clones, with some not included. The table shows 150,000 or so clones, with approximately 93% occurring only once. Sequencing input: blood. Source of these receptors: a man between 35 and 55 years old in good health. CDR3s include the opening cysteine and the closing phenylalanine or tryptophan. Each record gives: V gene, J gene, D gene, clone size, CDR3 DNA, CDR3 protein. A D gene is named only where the DNA matches it firmly. Expanded clones are given a class, and other clones once, few, many or no size at all.

TRBV18	TRBJ1-1	TRBD1	NA	TGTGCCAGCTCACCTAGACAGGGGGCCAACACTGAAGCTTTCTTT	CASSPRQGANTEAFF
TRBV7-9	TRBJ2-5	TRBD1	NA	TGTGCCAGCAGCTCGAGGGACAGGGGGCGCACCCAAGAGACCCAGTACTTC	CASSSRDRGRTQETQYF
TRBV27	TRBJ1-2	NA	NA	TGTGCCAGCAGTTTGAGTCACAGTTCGCTGAGCCTGGTAGGTGGCTACACCTTC	CASSLSHSSLSLVGGYTF
TRBV11-2	TRBJ1-1	NA	once	TGTGCCAGCAGCTTAGTCGCAGGGATGGCTGAAGCTTTCTTT	CASSLVAGMAEAFF
TRBV18	TRBJ1-4	NA	NA	TGTGCCAGCTCAAACGGGAGGCCCGAAAAACTGTTTTTT	CASSNGRPEKLFF
TRBV14	TRBJ1-1	NA	once	TGTGCCAGCAGCCGCGCGGGTTATCTGAACACTGAAGCTTTCTTT	CASSRAGYLNTEAFF
TRBV12-5	TRBJ2-1	TRBD2	NA	TGTGCTAGTGGTTTGGTACTTGGATCTAGCGGGGGGAACTACAATGAGCAGTTCTTC	CASGLVLGSSGGNYNEQFF
TRBV27	TRBJ1-5	NA	once	TGTGCCAGCAGTTTAAAACAGGGAAGGGGTCAGCCCCAGCATTTT	CASSLKQGRGQPQHF
TRBV5-6	TRBJ2-7	NA	NA	TGTGCCAGCAGCCCCGCCCTGGGGGACTACGAGCAGTACTTC	CASSPALGDYEQYF
TRBV5-4	TRBJ1-2	NA	NA	TGTGCCAGCAGCTTGGGCCAGAAAGCTAACTATGGCTACACCTTC	CASSLGQKANYGYTF
TRBV12-3/TRBV12-4	TRBJ1-6	NA	NA	TGTGCCAGCAGTTTTGGTAATAATTCACCCCTCCACTTT	CASSFGNNSPLHF
TRBV7-8	TRBJ2-7	NA	NA	TGTGCCAGCAGCTTAGCGAGGAGTTCCTACGAGCAGTACTTC	CASSLARSSYEQYF
TRBV6-5	TRBJ1-4	NA	once	TGTGCCAGCAGCCGGGGCCCTAATGAAAAACTGTTTTTT	CASSRGPNEKLFF
TRBV7-9	TRBJ2-3	NA	NA	TGTGCCAGCAGCTTAGCTCTAATAGATACGCAGTATTTT	CASSLALIDTQYF
TRBV28	TRBJ2-7	NA	once	TGTGCCAGCAGTTCAAGGGACCTAGGGTTCGAGCAGTACTTC	CASSSRDLGFEQYF
TRBV14	TRBJ1-4	NA	NA	TGTGCCAGCAGCCAAGGCGGGACCTCGGGATATGAAAAACTGTTTTTT	CASSQGGTSGYEKLFF
TRBV24-1	TRBJ2-4	NA	NA	TGTGCCACCAGTCCGACTGACGGTGCCAAAAACATTCAGTACTTC	CATSPTDGAKNIQYF
TRBV7-2	TRBJ1-1	NA	NA	TGTGCCAGCAGCCCCCTGTCGGGGGGCGAAACTGAAGCTTTCTTT	CASSPLSGGETEAFF
TRBV30	TRBJ1-2	NA	NA	TGTGCCTGGAATATTCGCACACGGGGGTCGGAATATGGCTACACCTTC	CAWNIRTRGSEYGYTF
TRBV6-5	TRBJ1-1	NA	NA	TGTGCCAGCAGTCAACGCACTGAAGCTTTCTTT	CASSQRTEAFF
TRBV21-1	TRBJ2-1	NA	NA	TGTGCCAGCAGCTCCCGGACTAGGAGGCCCTCCTACAATGAGCAGTTCTTC	CASSSRTRRPSYNEQFF
TRBV5-1	TRBJ1-4	TRBD1	once	TGCGCCAGCAGCTTGGCCGCAGGGGGCTATGAAAAACTGTTTTTT	CASSLAAGGYEKLFF
TRBV7-2	TRBJ1-6	TRBD1	NA	TGTGCCAGCAGAGACCCGCGGGACAGCTATAATTCACCCCTCCACTTT	CASRDPRDSYNSPLHF